Sequencing of this T cell receptor beta chain was carried out in a study of monozygotic twins with inflammatory bowel disease. General study findings and limits: Twins with IBD had fewer clonotypes in common with others than healthy twins, particularly during disease activity.

Researchers isolated total RNA from whole blood without sorting T cells. Points on this clonotype: Its cognate antigen is unknown.

Used for each TCR library was 3500 ng of total RNA. Using the 5' RACE reads, TCRdb records one entry per CDR3 protein without DNA. The sample table includes about 420,000 distinct CDR3 sequences. The germline gives CDR1 SGHRS, CDR2 YFSETQ. The CDR3 contains 16 residues. V usage is TRBV5-1 and J usage is TRBJ2-1; TCRdb indicates TRBD1, and absent DNA this call remains unverified. Sequencing used blood. The clonotype comes from a human donor with ulcerative colitis or Crohn's disease, or a healthy co-twin of an affected twin (not recorded which). CDR3 sequence reads: CASSNYRGESYNEQFF.